The 3 T cell receptor beta chains given below trace back to one sample, sequenced in a study of spatial heterogeneity in lung cancer. Study-wide results and caveats: One measure, the expanded intratumoral alpha and beta TCR count, tracked tumor mutation counts.

This sample's time point: sample taken at primary tumor resection. These TCRs' antigens remain unknown. One entry per CDR3 protein, called by TCRdb with MiXCR from the 5' RACE reads. This sample yields 8,000 to 10,000 distinct CDR3 sequences, of which about 5.7% are seen a single time; 9.5% to 13% belongs to the top ten. The sample here was lung tumor tissue, taken at surgery. These receptors originate from a male donor with early-stage non-small cell lung cancer.

Note on this clonotype: Because this beta chain is a stray read in a library intended to capture alpha chains, its abundance should not be given much weight. V and J are TRBV5-1 and TRBJ1-6; D gene unclear. V was cut by 4 bases and J by 5 bases, with 4 bases left in between. Germline V CDR1 and CDR2: SGHRS, YFSETQ. CDR3 length: 12 amino acids. CDR3 loop: CASSEDNSPLHF. The CDR3 DNA is TGCGCCAGCAGCGAAGATAATTCACCCCTCCACTTT.

Relative to its sample, this clonotype is medium-sized. Since the library was made to target alpha chains, this beta chain is a stray read and its abundance is not meaningful. The chain carries TRBV6-5 and TRBJ1-2, with a tentative D call TRBD1 (5 bases). Trimming cost V 8 bases and J 4 bases, with 17 bases left between them. Germline V gene lookup returns CDR1 MNHEY and CDR2 SVGAGI. CDR3 length: 14 amino acids. The CDR3 coding sequence is TGTGCCAGCTTCACCGGGGGGGGGACCTATGGCTACACCTTC. Translated, it gives CASFTGGGTYGYTF.

This clonotype was detected many times. This beta chain is a stray read from a library made for alpha chains; its abundance is not meaningful. This chain joins TRBV2 and TRBJ2-1; 15 nucleotides match TRBD2. The CDR3 spans 17 residues. J gave up 10 bases and V 3 bases, and 10 bases lay outside the gene matches. Germline V gives CDR1 SNHLY, CDR2 FYNNEI. The CDR3 reads CASSEESGTSGGPEQFF. The CDR3 DNA sequence: TGTGCCAGCAGTGAGGAATCCGGGACTAGCGGGGGGCCCGAGCAGTTCTTC.